Shown below are 11 T cell receptor beta chains from a single sample sequenced in a study of blood T cell repertoires in COVID-19. The protocol was immunoSEQ multiplex PCR, while the TCRdb copy is restricted to in-frame clones and leaves out a portion. The sample lists more than 65,000 clones; roughly 80% were seen once. The sequenced material came from peripheral blood. The receptors here all came from a woman between 70 and 85 years old with acute or convalescent COVID-19.

This sequence joins TRBV10-3 and TRBJ2-2; TRBD2 agrees at 10 bases. Germline CDR1 is ENHRY and CDR2 is SYGVKD. V trimming: 6 bases; J trimming: 6 bases; junction bases outside the gene matches: 1. The CDR3 totals 13 residues. In DNA, the CDR3 is TGTGCCATCAGACTAGCGGGACCCGGGGAGCTGTTTTTT. Its translation is CAIRLAGPGELFF.

The chain combines TRBV3-1 (or the pseudogene TRBV3-2) with TRBJ2-1, with D unresolved. With 2 bases removed from V and 11 bases from J, the gap between germline ends came to 19 bases. The germline V gene has CDR1 LGHDT and CDR2 YNNKEL (reference sequence). The CDR3 is 15 residues long. The DNA for the CDR3 is TGTGCCAGCAGCCAAACCTTGACTCGCTATTGGCAGCAGTTCTTC. Amino acid sequence: CASSQTLTRYWQQFF.

The gene calls are TRBV13 and TRBJ1-4, with TRBD1 as a possible D gene (5 bases). The CDR3 sequence is 13 residues long. V was trimmed by 4 bases and J by 8 bases, leaving 11 bases between them. CDR1 is PRHDT and CDR2 is FYEKMQ in the germline V gene (reference sequence). The DNA of the CDR3 is TGTGCCAGCAGCTCGGACCGGGGGGAAAAACTGTTTTTT. Protein product: CASSSDRGEKLFF.

J is TRBJ2-5 and V is TRBV13; tentative D call: TRBD1 (6 bases). The CDR3 spans 15 residues. V was cut by 1 base and J by 0 bases, with 9 bases left in between. Germline V gene data show CDR1 as PRHDT and CDR2 as FYEKMQ (reference sequence). The CDR3 here is CASSLDRVYQETQYF. The CDR3 DNA is TGTGCCAGCAGCTTAGACAGGGTGTACCAAGAGACCCAGTACTTC.

J is TRBJ2-2 and V is TRBV7-3; no definite D call. The V gene lost 3 bases and the J gene lost 0 bases, with 11 bases spanning the gap. The V gene's germline CDR1 is SGHTA and CDR2 FQGTGA. The CDR3 contains 16 residues. The CDR3 region is CASSLNSFANTGELFF. Here the CDR3 DNA reads TGTGCCAGCAGCTTGAACAGCTTCGCGAACACCGGGGAGCTGTTTTTT.

V is TRBV12-3 or TRBV12-4 and J is TRBJ1-2, with 7 bases aligning to TRBD1. With 5 bases clipped from V and 8 bases from J, the junction kept 8 bases outside the gene matches. The CDR3 loop spans 13 amino acids. The CDR3 nucleotides read TGTGCCAGCAGTCCACGGACAGGTTCGGGCTACACCTTC. Translating it yields CASSPRTGSGYTF.

For the CDR3, the DNA is TGTGCCAGCAGCCGGGACAGGCAAGAGACCCAGTACTTC. This gives the protein CASSRDRQETQYF. The chain links TRBV5-4 to TRBJ2-5, with TRBD1 matching 8 bases. Germline lookup yields CDR1 SGHNT and CDR2 YYREEE (reference sequence). The CDR3 sequence is 13 residues long. The ends lost 4 bases at V and 2 bases at J; junction bases unmatched: 1.

The chain couples TRBV10-3 to TRBJ1-2; D is perhaps TRBD1 (5 bases). This CDR3 has 13 residues. The germline V gene encodes CDR1 ENHRY and CDR2 SYGVKD. V was shortened by 4 bases and J by 3 bases, with 9 bases between the two germline ends. The DNA of the CDR3 is TGTGCCATCAGTGTAGGCAGGGACTATGGCTACACCTTC. Translating it yields CAISVGRDYGYTF.

The chain links TRBV7-9 to TRBJ2-5; D not resolved. This CDR3 comprises 13 residues. Trimming removed 3 bases at V and 0 bases at J, with 5 bases between. Looked up from germline, CDR1 is SEHNR and CDR2 is FQNEAQ (reference sequence). This chain's CDR3 is CASSFLDQETQYF. The CDR3 coding sequence is TGTGCCAGCAGCTTCCTAGACCAAGAGACCCAGTACTTC.

The chain links TRBV27 to TRBJ2-7, with 7 positions matching TRBD1. With 5 bases clipped from V and 4 bases from J, the junction kept 8 bases outside the gene matches. The CDR3 extends over 14 amino acids. CDR1 is MNHEY, CDR2 SMNVEV, per germline (reference sequence). CDR3 sequence: CASSIRQGGYEQYF. The CDR3 DNA sequence: TGTGCCAGCAGTATAAGACAGGGCGGTTACGAGCAGTACTTC.

The chain couples TRBV6-5 to TRBJ1-6; 7 nucleotides match TRBD1. With V trimmed by 10 bases and J by 6 bases, 12 bases remained unmatched. This CDR3 spans 15 amino acids. The germline gives CDR1 MNHEY, CDR2 SVGAGI. CDR3 residues: CATRQGTNPNSPLHF. The CDR3 coding sequence is TGTGCCACCCGACAGGGCACTAACCCTAATTCACCCCTCCACTTT.